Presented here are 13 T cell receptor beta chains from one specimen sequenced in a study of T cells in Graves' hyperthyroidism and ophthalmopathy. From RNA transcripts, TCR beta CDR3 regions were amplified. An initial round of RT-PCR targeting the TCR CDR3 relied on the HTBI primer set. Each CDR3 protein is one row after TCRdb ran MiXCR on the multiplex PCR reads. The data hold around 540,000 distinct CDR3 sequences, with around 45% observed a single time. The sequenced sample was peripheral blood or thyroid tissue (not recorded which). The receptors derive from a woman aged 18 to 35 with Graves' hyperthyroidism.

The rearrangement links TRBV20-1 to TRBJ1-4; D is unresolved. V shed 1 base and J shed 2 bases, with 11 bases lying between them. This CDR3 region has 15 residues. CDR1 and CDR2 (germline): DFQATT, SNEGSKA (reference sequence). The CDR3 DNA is TGCAGTGCTAGAGGAGTTGCAGGCACTAATGAAAAACTGTTTTTT. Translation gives CSARGVAGTNEKLFF.

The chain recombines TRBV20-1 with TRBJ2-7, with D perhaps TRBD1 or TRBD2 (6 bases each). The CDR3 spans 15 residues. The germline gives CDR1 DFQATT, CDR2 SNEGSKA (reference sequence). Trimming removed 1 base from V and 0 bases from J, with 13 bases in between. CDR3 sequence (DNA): TGCAGTGCTAGAGTCTCGGGGGCGAGCTCCTACGAGCAGTACTTC. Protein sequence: CSARVSGASSYEQYF.

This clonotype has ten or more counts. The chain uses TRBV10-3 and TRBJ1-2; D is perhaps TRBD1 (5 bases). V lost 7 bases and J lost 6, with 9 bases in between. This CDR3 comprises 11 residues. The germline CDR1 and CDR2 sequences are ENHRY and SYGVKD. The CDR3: CAITGGDGYTF. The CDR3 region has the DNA TGTGCCATCACCGGGGGAGATGGCTACACCTTC.

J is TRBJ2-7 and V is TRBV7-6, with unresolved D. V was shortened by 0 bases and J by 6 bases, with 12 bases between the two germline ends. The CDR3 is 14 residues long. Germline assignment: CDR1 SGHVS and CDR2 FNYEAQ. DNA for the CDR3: TGTGCCAGCAGCTTAGCTTTAGTTTCGAGCGAGCAGTACTTC. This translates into CASSLALVSSEQYF.

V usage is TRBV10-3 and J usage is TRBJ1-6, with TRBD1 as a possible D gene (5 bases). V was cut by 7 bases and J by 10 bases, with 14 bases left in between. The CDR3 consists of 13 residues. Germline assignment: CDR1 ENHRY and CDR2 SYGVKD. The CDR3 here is CAIKGQGSSPLHF. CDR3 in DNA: TGTGCCATCAAAGGGCAGGGAAGCTCACCCCTCCACTTT.

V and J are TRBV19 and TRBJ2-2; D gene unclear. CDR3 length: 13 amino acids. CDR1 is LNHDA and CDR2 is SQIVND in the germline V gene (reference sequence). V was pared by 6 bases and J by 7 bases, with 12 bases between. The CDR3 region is CASRKPLGGELFF. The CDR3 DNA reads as TGTGCCAGTAGGAAGCCTTTGGGCGGGGAGCTGTTTTTT.

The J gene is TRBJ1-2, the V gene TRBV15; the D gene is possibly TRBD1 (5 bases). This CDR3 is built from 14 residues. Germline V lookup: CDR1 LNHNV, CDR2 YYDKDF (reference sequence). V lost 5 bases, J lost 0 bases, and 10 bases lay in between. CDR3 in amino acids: CATSGRATNYGYTF. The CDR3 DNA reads TGTGCCACCAGCGGCAGGGCAACTAACTATGGCTACACCTTC. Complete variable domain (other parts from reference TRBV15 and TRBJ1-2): DAMVIQNPRYQVTQFGKPVTLSCSQTLNHNVMYWYQQKSSQAPKLLFHYYDKDFNNEADTPDNFQSRRPNTSFCFLDIRSPGLGDTAMYLCATSGRATNYGYTFGSGTRLTVV.

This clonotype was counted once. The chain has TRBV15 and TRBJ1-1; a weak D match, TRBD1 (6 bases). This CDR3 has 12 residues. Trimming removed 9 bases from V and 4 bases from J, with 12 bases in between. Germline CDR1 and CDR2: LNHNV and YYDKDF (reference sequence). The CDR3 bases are TGTGCCACGAAACAGGGAGCCACTGAAGCTTTCTTT. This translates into CATKQGATEAFF.

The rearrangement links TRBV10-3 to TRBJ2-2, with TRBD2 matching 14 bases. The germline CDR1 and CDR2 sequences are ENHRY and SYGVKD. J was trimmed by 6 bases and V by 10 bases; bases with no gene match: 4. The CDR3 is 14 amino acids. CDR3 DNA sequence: TGTGCCACGGGACTAGCGGGAGAAGCCGGGGAGCTGTTTTTT. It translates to CATGLAGEAGELFF.

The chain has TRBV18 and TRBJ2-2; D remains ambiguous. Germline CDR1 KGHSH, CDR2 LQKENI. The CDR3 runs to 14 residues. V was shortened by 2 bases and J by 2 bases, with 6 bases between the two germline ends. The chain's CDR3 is CASSPRANTGELFF. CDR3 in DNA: TGTGCCAGCTCACCAAGGGCCAACACCGGGGAGCTGTTTTTT. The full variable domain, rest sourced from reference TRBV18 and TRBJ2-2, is NAGVMQNPRHLVRRRGQEARLRCSPMKGHSHVYWYRQLPEEGLKFMVYLQKENIIDESGMPKERFSAEFPKEGPSILRIQQVVRGDSAAYFCASSPRANTGELFFGEGSRLTVL.

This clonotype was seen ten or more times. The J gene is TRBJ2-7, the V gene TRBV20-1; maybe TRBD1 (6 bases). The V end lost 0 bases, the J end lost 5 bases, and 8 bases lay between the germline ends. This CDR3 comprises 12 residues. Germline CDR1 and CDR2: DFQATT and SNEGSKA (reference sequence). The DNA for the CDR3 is TGCAGTGCTAGAGATAGGGGGAACGAGCAGTACTTC. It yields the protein CSARDRGNEQYF.

Here the CDR3 reads CSAGGEQETQYF. CDR3 nucleotide sequence: TGCAGTGCTGGGGGGGAACAAGAGACCCAGTACTTC. The chain has TRBV20-1 and TRBJ2-5; 7 positions agree with TRBD2. Germline trimming cut 5 bases from V and 2 bases from J; bases unmatched to any gene: 2. The CDR3 has 12 residues. Germline CDR1 DFQATT, CDR2 SNEGSKA (reference sequence).

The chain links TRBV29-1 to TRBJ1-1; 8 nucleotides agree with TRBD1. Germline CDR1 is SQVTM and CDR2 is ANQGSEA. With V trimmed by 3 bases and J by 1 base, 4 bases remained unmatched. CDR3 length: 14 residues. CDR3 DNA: TGCAGCGTTGACCTGACAGGGGAGAACACTGAAGCTTTCTTT. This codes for CSVDLTGENTEAFF. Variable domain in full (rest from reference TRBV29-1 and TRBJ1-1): SAVISQKPSRDICQRGTSLTIQCQVDSQVTMMFWYRQQPGQSLTLIATANQGSEATYESGFVIDKFPISRPNLTFSTLTVSNMSPEDSSIYLCSVDLTGENTEAFFGQGTRLTVV.